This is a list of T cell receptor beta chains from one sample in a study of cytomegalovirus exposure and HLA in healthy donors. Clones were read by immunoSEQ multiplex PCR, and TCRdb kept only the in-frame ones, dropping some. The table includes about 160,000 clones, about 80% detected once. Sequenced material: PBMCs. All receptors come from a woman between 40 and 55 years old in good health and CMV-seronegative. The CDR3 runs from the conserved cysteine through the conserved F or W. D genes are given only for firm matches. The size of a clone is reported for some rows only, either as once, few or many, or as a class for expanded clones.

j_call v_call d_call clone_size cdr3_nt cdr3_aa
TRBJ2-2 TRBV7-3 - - TGTGCCAGCAGGGTGGCTATTACGCAGGGGGGGAACACCGGGGAGCTGTTTTTT CASRVAITQGGNTGELFF
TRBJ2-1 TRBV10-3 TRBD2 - TGTGCCATCAGTGAGGGGACTAGCGGGAGGGCCCGGGTAAATGAGCAGTTCTTC CAISEGTSGRARVNEQFF
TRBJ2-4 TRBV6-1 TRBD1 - TGTGCCAGCAGTGAATCGACAGGGGTGATTGCCAAAAACATTCAGTACTTC CASSESTGVIAKNIQYF
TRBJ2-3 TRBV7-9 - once TGTGCCAGCAGCTTCTCACAAACAGATACGCAGTATTTT CASSFSQTDTQYF
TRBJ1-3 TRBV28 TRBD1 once TGTGCCACCAGCAGGGGGCCTGGTGGAAACACCATATATTTT CATSRGPGGNTIYF
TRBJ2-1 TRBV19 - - TGTGCCAGTAGGACTGATACCTACAATGAGCAGTTCTTC CASRTDTYNEQFF
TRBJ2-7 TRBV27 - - TGTGCCAGCAGTTTATCAACCCCGTTAGGTGAGGCCATACCTACCTCCTACGAGCAGTACTTC CASSLSTPLGEAIPTSYEQYF
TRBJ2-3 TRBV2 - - TGTGCCAGCAGTGAAGGCCAGGCCCGTTCAACACCCACAGATACGCAGTATTTT CASSEGQARSTPTDTQYF
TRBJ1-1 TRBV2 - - TGTGCCAGCAGTTCTACAGGTTTTGAAGCTTTCTTT CASSSTGFEAFF
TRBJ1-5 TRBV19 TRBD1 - TGTGCCAGTAGTAACCGACAGGGTAAACAGCCCCAGCATTTT CASSNRQGKQPQHF
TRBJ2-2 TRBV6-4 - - TGTGCCAGCAGTGTAATGGCAGGGGTGACCGGGGAGCTGTTTTTT CASSVMAGVTGELFF
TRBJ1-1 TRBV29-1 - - TGCAGCGTCGACAGGTCGAGCACTGAAGCTTTCTTT CSVDRSSTEAFF
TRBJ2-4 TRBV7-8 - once TGTGCCAGCAGCTTCTTAACTAGTCAGAACATTCAGTACTTC CASSFLTSQNIQYF
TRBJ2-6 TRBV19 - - TGTGCCAGTAAGGGGGGGACTGGGGCCAACGTCCTGACTTTC CASKGGTGANVLTF
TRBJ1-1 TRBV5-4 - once TGTGCCAGCAGCTACCGCTCACAGGGGAACACTGAAGCTTTCTTT CASSYRSQGNTEAFF
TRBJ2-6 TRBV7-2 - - TGTGCCAGCAGTTCTCGCTCTGGGGCCAACGTCCTGACTTTC CASSSRSGANVLTF
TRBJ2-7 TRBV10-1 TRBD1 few TGCTCGAGAAAGAGGGGACAGCCCTACGAGCAGTACTTC CSRKRGQPYEQYF
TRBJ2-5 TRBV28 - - TGTGCCAGCAGTTTTCGTCCGGGCACGGGGAGTCAAGAGACCCAGTACTTC CASSFRPGTGSQETQYF
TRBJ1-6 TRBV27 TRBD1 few TGTGCCAGCAGTTTAAGCACCCCTTATGGGACAGGGAATTCACCCCTCCACTTT CASSLSTPYGTGNSPLHF
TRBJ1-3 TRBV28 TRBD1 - TGTGCCAGCAGTTTAATGGGACAGGGATCCTACTCTGGAAACACCATATATTTT CASSLMGQGSYSGNTIYF
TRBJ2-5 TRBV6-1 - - TGTGCCAGCACCGTAAGAGGAAAAGAGACCCAGTACTTC CASTVRGKETQYF
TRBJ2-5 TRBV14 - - TGTGCCAGCAGCCCGGGTAGGGAGACCCAGTACTTC CASSPGRETQYF
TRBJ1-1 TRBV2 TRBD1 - TGTGCCAGCAGCGAACAGGGGTTAGAAGCTTTCTTT CASSEQGLEAFF
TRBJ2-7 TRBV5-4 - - TGTGCCAGCCCGTCGGCCTACGAGCAGTACTTC CASPSAYEQYF
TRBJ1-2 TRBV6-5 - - TGTGCCAGCAGGCGAGAAGGGCCGACGGGGGGCTACACCTTC CASRREGPTGGYTF
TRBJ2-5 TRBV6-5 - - TGTGCCAGCAGCCTTAAAGAGACCCAGTACTTC CASSLKETQYF
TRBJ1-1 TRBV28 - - TGTGCCACCACAGGGCGGGCGGACACTGAAGCTTTCTTT CATTGRADTEAFF
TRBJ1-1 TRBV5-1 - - TGCGCCAGCAGCCCGTTGGCAGGGGCAGAGACTGAAGCTTTCTTT CASSPLAGAETEAFF
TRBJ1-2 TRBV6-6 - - TGTGCCAGCAGTTACACCTGGACTAGAACCTATGGCTACACCTTC CASSYTWTRTYGYTF
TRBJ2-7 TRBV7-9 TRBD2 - TGTGCCAGCGAGGGCGGGAGCTCCTACGAGCAGTACTTC CASEGGSSYEQYF
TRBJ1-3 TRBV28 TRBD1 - TGTGCCAGCAGTGATGGACAGGCGAGAGGAAACACCATATATTTT CASSDGQARGNTIYF
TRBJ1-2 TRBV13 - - TGTGCCAGCAGCAGGGGGTACTATGGCTACACCTTC CASSRGYYGYTF
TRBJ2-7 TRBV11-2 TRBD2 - TGTGCCAGCAGCCCCCTTAGCGGGAGCTCCTACGAGCAGTACTTC CASSPLSGSSYEQYF
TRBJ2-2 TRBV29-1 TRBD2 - TGCAGCGGCTTAGCGGGACCCACCGGGGAGCTGTTTTTT CSGLAGPTGELFF
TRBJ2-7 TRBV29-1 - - TGCAGCGTTGCCCAGGGCCGGATCTACGAGCAGTACTTC CSVAQGRIYEQYF
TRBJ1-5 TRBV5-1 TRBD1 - TGCGCCAGCAGCTCGACAGGGGCTAGCAATCAGCCCCAGCATTTT CASSSTGASNQPQHF
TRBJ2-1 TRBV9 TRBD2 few TGTGCCAGCAGTCAAGCGGGAGGCCCCTACAATGAGCAGTTCTTC CASSQAGGPYNEQFF
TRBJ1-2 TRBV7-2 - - TGTGCCAGCAGCGTCCAGACAGTCCTCTATGGCTACACCTTC CASSVQTVLYGYTF
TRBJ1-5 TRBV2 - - TGTGCCAGCGGTTGGACAGCTAGCAATCAGCCCCAGCATTTT CASGWTASNQPQHF
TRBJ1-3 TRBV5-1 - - TGCGCCAGCAGCTTGGTACCAGAAGGAAACACCATATATTTT CASSLVPEGNTIYF
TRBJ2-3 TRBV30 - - TGTGCCTGGCGGGAGACAGATACGCAGTATTTT CAWRETDTQYF
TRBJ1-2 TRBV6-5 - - TGTGCCAGCGGTACAGGGAACTATGGCTACACCTTC CASGTGNYGYTF
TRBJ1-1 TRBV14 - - TGTGCCAGCAGCCCGCAGGGGAACACTGAAGCTTTCTTT CASSPQGNTEAFF
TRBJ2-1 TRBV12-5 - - TGTGCTACCTCTACTTCGAGCTCCTACAATGAGCAGTTCTTC CATSTSSSYNEQFF